Listed below are T cell receptor beta chains from one sample, sequenced in a study of radiation and T cells in renal cell carcinoma. Only in-frame clones appear in the TCRdb table, and some are missing; sequencing was by immunoSEQ multiplex PCR. The sample consists of roughly 60,000 clones, roughly four fifths of them appearing once. The sample consisted of blood, taken from a patient whose treatment included radiotherapy and nephrectomy. Receptors were obtained from a man in his sixties with renal cell carcinoma. Both conserved end residues are part of each CDR3. The order of the fields is clone size, D gene, V gene, J gene, CDR3 DNA, CDR3 protein. A D gene is named only where the DNA matches it firmly. Clone size appears in some rows only: once, few, many, or a class for an expanded clone.

clone size: -
D gene: -
V gene: TRBV5-1
J gene: TRBJ1-1
CDR3 DNA: TGCGCCAGCAGCGTTGCCGGGAGCAACACTGAAGCTTTCTTT
CDR3 protein: CASSVAGSNTEAFF

clone size: few
D gene: -
V gene: TRBV9
J gene: TRBJ1-1
CDR3 DNA: TGTGCCAGCAGCGCCGAAGGGACAAGCAACGAAGCTTTCTTT
CDR3 protein: CASSAEGTSNEAFF

clone size: -
D gene: -
V gene: TRBV9
J gene: TRBJ2-2
CDR3 DNA: TGTGCCAGCAGGGACACAGGGACCACCGGGGAGCTGTTTTTT
CDR3 protein: CASRDTGTTGELFF

clone size: -
D gene: -
V gene: TRBV7-2
J gene: TRBJ1-2
CDR3 DNA: TGTGCCAGCAGCCCCCGGAGGGGAGTTACTAACTATGGCTACACCTTC
CDR3 protein: CASSPRRGVTNYGYTF

clone size: -
D gene: -
V gene: TRBV5-6
J gene: TRBJ2-4
CDR3 DNA: TGTGCCAGCAGCCAGACAGTGTCTAGTGGAGCCAAAAACATTCAGTACTTC
CDR3 protein: CASSQTVSSGAKNIQYF

clone size: -
D gene: TRBD2
V gene: TRBV7-2
J gene: TRBJ2-5
CDR3 DNA: TGTGCCTCAAGGGCTAGCGGGGTACTATCGACCCAGTACTTC
CDR3 protein: CASRASGVLSTQYF

clone size: -
D gene: -
V gene: TRBV4-2
J gene: TRBJ2-3
CDR3 DNA: TGTGCCAGCAGCCAAAAGGCCTCTAGATCAGATACGCAGTATTTT
CDR3 protein: CASSQKASRSDTQYF

clone size: -
D gene: -
V gene: TRBV6-5
J gene: TRBJ2-2
CDR3 DNA: TGTGCCAGCAGCTCTCCGTTGGGCCCGAGGGAGCTGTTTTTT
CDR3 protein: CASSSPLGPRELFF

clone size: -
D gene: -
V gene: TRBV30
J gene: TRBJ2-5
CDR3 DNA: TGTGCCTGGAGTGTACAGGGCCCGGAGACCCAGTACTTC
CDR3 protein: CAWSVQGPETQYF

clone size: -
D gene: -
V gene: TRBV9
J gene: TRBJ2-1
CDR3 DNA: TGTGCCAGCAGGCCCCCCACGGGACTCCCGGGTGAGCAGTTCTTC
CDR3 protein: CASRPPTGLPGEQFF

clone size: -
D gene: -
V gene: TRBV19
J gene: TRBJ1-1
CDR3 DNA: TGTGCCAGTAGTCTGCTTCAAAGGGGACTTAATGAAGCTTTCTTT
CDR3 protein: CASSLLQRGLNEAFF

clone size: -
D gene: TRBD1
V gene: TRBV11-2
J gene: TRBJ1-2
CDR3 DNA: TGTGCCAGCAGCTTCCTAACAGGGGGGCCTTATGGCTACACCTTC
CDR3 protein: CASSFLTGGPYGYTF

clone size: once
D gene: -
V gene: TRBV20-1
J gene: TRBJ2-5
CDR3 DNA: TGCAGTGCTTACGTAGGGGAGACCCAGTACTTC
CDR3 protein: CSAYVGETQYF

clone size: -
D gene: TRBD2
V gene: TRBV7-2
J gene: TRBJ2-7
CDR3 DNA: TGTGCCAGCAGCCCCGGGACTAGCGGGACCTACGAGCAGTACTTC
CDR3 protein: CASSPGTSGTYEQYF

clone size: -
D gene: -
V gene: TRBV10-2
J gene: TRBJ2-3
CDR3 DNA: TGCGCCAGCAGTGAGCATCGATCCGATACGCAGTATTTT
CDR3 protein: CASSEHRSDTQYF

clone size: -
D gene: TRBD1
V gene: TRBV5-1
J gene: TRBJ2-2
CDR3 DNA: TGCGCCAGCAGCTTGCGGACAGGGTTCACCGGGGAGCTGTTTTTT
CDR3 protein: CASSLRTGFTGELFF

clone size: -
D gene: -
V gene: TRBV10-1
J gene: TRBJ1-1
CDR3 DNA: TGCGCCAGCAGTGAGTCCGGTGGGTTTTTGGGGGCGATGAACACTGAAGCTTTCTTT
CDR3 protein: CASSESGGFLGAMNTEAFF

clone size: -
D gene: TRBD2
V gene: TRBV7-2
J gene: TRBJ2-5
CDR3 DNA: TGTGCCAGCAGCAACGGACTAGCGGGGAGAGAGACCCAGTACTTC
CDR3 protein: CASSNGLAGRETQYF

clone size: -
D gene: TRBD2
V gene: TRBV7-2
J gene: TRBJ2-1
CDR3 DNA: TGTGCCAGCAGCTTAGCGCCTAGCGGGGCAGCCAGGGAGCAGTTCTTC
CDR3 protein: CASSLAPSGAAREQFF

clone size: -
D gene: -
V gene: TRBV7-9
J gene: TRBJ1-2
CDR3 DNA: TGTGCCAGCAGTGGACCAGGGGTCGGCTACACCTTC
CDR3 protein: CASSGPGVGYTF

clone size: -
D gene: TRBD1
V gene: TRBV11-3
J gene: TRBJ1-2
CDR3 DNA: TGTGCCAGCAGCCCCGACAGGGGATATGGCTACACCTTC
CDR3 protein: CASSPDRGYGYTF

clone size: few
D gene: -
V gene: TRBV14
J gene: TRBJ1-2
CDR3 DNA: TGTGCCAGCAGCCCTTTGACAAGTTATGGCTACACCTTC
CDR3 protein: CASSPLTSYGYTF

clone size: few
D gene: -
V gene: TRBV7-8
J gene: TRBJ1-1
CDR3 DNA: TGTGCCAGCAGTCGTTCAACGAACACTGAAGCTTTCTTT
CDR3 protein: CASSRSTNTEAFF

clone size: -
D gene: -
V gene: TRBV7-2
J gene: TRBJ1-1
CDR3 DNA: TGTGCCAGCACCCTTAGAGTAGGAGGTTCCTCTGAAGCTTTCTTT
CDR3 protein: CASTLRVGGSSEAFF

clone size: -
D gene: -
V gene: TRBV28
J gene: TRBJ1-4
CDR3 DNA: TGTGCCAGCAGTCCGTCCATGGGGGGGCCCATTAATGAAAAACTGTTTTTT
CDR3 protein: CASSPSMGGPINEKLFF

clone size: -
D gene: TRBD2
V gene: TRBV9
J gene: TRBJ2-5
CDR3 DNA: TGTGCCAGCAGCGCCCAGCGGGAGGACTGGAGGGAGACCCAGTACTTC
CDR3 protein: CASSAQREDWRETQYF

clone size: -
D gene: -
V gene: TRBV5-1
J gene: TRBJ2-6
CDR3 DNA: TGCGCCAGCAGCTTGACAGGAACCTCTGGGGCCAACGTCCTGACTTTC
CDR3 protein: CASSLTGTSGANVLTF

clone size: -
D gene: -
V gene: TRBV7-8
J gene: TRBJ2-1
CDR3 DNA: TGTGCCAGCAGCTTACCCGACGGCCCCCCGTTCTTC
CDR3 protein: CASSLPDGPPFF

clone size: -
D gene: TRBD2
V gene: TRBV5-6
J gene: TRBJ2-7
CDR3 DNA: TGTGCCAGCAGCTTTGAGCGGGGGCCCTACGAGCAGTACTTC
CDR3 protein: CASSFERGPYEQYF

clone size: once
D gene: TRBD2
V gene: TRBV7-8
J gene: TRBJ2-1
CDR3 DNA: TGTGCCAGCAGCCGCGGACTAGCGGGAGTAATAGGTGAGCAGTTCTTC
CDR3 protein: CASSRGLAGVIGEQFF

clone size: -
D gene: -
V gene: TRBV4-1
J gene: TRBJ1-2
CDR3 DNA: TGCGCCAGCAGCCAAGAACCGTCGGGAGATGGCTACACCTTC
CDR3 protein: CASSQEPSGDGYTF

clone size: -
D gene: TRBD1
V gene: TRBV11-1
J gene: TRBJ2-1
CDR3 DNA: TGTGCCAGCAGCCCTCGGGACAGCCCTGAGCAGTTCTTC
CDR3 protein: CASSPRDSPEQFF

clone size: -
D gene: -
V gene: TRBV11-3
J gene: TRBJ2-3
CDR3 DNA: TGTGCCAGCAGCGGGGGCTGGCCAGATACGCAGTATTTT
CDR3 protein: CASSGGWPDTQYF

clone size: medium-sized
D gene: TRBD1
V gene: TRBV7-9
J gene: TRBJ1-2
CDR3 DNA: TGTGCCAGCAGCGGAAGAGGACAGGGCGACTATGGCTACACCTTC
CDR3 protein: CASSGRGQGDYGYTF

clone size: -
D gene: -
V gene: TRBV7-2
J gene: TRBJ2-1
CDR3 DNA: TGTGCCAGCAGCCCCACCGGCGTTTTAGAGCAGTTCTTC
CDR3 protein: CASSPTGVLEQFF

clone size: -
D gene: -
V gene: TRBV7-2
J gene: TRBJ1-1
CDR3 DNA: TGTGCCAGCAGCGATTGGGGTGAGCAGAACACTGAAGCTTTCTTT
CDR3 protein: CASSDWGEQNTEAFF

clone size: -
D gene: TRBD2
V gene: TRBV5-1
J gene: TRBJ2-2
CDR3 DNA: TGCGCCAGCAGCTTAACTAGCGATAACACCGGGGAGCTGTTTTTT
CDR3 protein: CASSLTSDNTGELFF

clone size: -
D gene: TRBD1
V gene: TRBV9
J gene: TRBJ1-3
CDR3 DNA: TGTGCCAGCAGCGGGGTCGGACAGGGGAAGATGGCCATATATTTT
CDR3 protein: CASSGVGQGKMAIYF

clone size: -
D gene: -
V gene: TRBV28
J gene: TRBJ2-6
CDR3 DNA: TGTGCCAGCAGCCTGAGCTCTGGGGCCAACGTCCTGACTTTC
CDR3 protein: CASSLSSGANVLTF

clone size: -
D gene: -
V gene: TRBV5-8
J gene: TRBJ2-1
CDR3 DNA: TGTGCCAGCAGCTTACAGGGCAGCTCCTACAATGAGCAGTTCTTC
CDR3 protein: CASSLQGSSYNEQFF

clone size: -
D gene: TRBD2
V gene: TRBV4-3
J gene: TRBJ2-2
CDR3 DNA: TGCGCCAGCAGCCAGGGGGTAGCGGGGTCCCGGAACACCGGGGAGCTGTTTTTT
CDR3 protein: CASSQGVAGSRNTGELFF

clone size: -
D gene: TRBD2
V gene: TRBV11-1
J gene: TRBJ2-1
CDR3 DNA: TGTGCCAGCAGCTTAGCACTAGCGGGGTACAATGAGCAGTTCTTC
CDR3 protein: CASSLALAGYNEQFF

clone size: -
D gene: -
V gene: TRBV30
J gene: TRBJ2-5
CDR3 DNA: TGTGCCTGGAGCTATAGGGTCCAAGAGACCCAGTACTTC
CDR3 protein: CAWSYRVQETQYF

clone size: -
D gene: -
V gene: TRBV6-5
J gene: TRBJ1-2
CDR3 DNA: TGTGCCAGCAGTTACTTCGCCGGGGGCGGCTACACCTTC
CDR3 protein: CASSYFAGGGYTF

clone size: -
D gene: TRBD1
V gene: TRBV6-6
J gene: TRBJ1-5
CDR3 DNA: TGTGCCAGCAGTAGCGGACAGGCTAGCAATCAGCCCCAGCATTTT
CDR3 protein: CASSSGQASNQPQHF

clone size: -
D gene: -
V gene: TRBV11-3
J gene: TRBJ1-3
CDR3 DNA: TGTGCCAGCAGGGCCGCTGAGGGGTTGTCTGGAAACACCATATATTTT
CDR3 protein: CASRAAEGLSGNTIYF